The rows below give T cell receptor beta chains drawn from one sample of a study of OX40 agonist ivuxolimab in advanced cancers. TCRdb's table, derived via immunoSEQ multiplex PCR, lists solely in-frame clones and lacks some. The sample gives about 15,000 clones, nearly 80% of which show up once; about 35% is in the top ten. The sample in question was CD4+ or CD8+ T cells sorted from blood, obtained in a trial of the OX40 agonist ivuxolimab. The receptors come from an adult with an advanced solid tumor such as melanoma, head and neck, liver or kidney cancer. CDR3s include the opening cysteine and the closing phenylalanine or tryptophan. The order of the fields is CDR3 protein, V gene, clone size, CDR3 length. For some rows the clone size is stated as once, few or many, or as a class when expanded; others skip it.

CDR3aa: CASSLGQITGELFF
v_gene: TRBV19
abundance: NA
len: 14

CDR3aa: CASSLLAGISYEQYF
v_gene: TRBV7-3
abundance: NA
len: 15

CDR3aa: CASSETGYNEQFF
v_gene: TRBV6-1
abundance: NA
len: 13

CDR3aa: CASSGTVYNEQFF
v_gene: TRBV13
abundance: NA
len: 13

CDR3aa: CASSPTVIFSGANVLTF
v_gene: TRBV4-3
abundance: NA
len: 17

CDR3aa: CASSLEQGIEAFF
v_gene: TRBV11-2
abundance: NA
len: 13

CDR3aa: CASKRTGFGVSYNEQFF
v_gene: TRBV5-1
abundance: NA
len: 17

CDR3aa: CATSTVPGPRGQPQHF
v_gene: TRBV15
abundance: NA
len: 16

CDR3aa: CASRIRGGRSPLHF
v_gene: TRBV13
abundance: NA
len: 14

CDR3aa: CASSLAGSDTQYF
v_gene: TRBV28
abundance: NA
len: 13

CDR3aa: CASSNPLSGGTYEQYF
v_gene: TRBV7-8
abundance: NA
len: 16

CDR3aa: CASSYNSIETQYF
v_gene: TRBV27
abundance: NA
len: 13

CDR3aa: CASSDSGGLDGYTF
v_gene: TRBV10-2
abundance: NA
len: 14

CDR3aa: CASSHKDTYYEQYF
v_gene: TRBV7-2
abundance: NA
len: 14

CDR3aa: CASSNRQGTEQYF
v_gene: TRBV11-3
abundance: NA
len: 13

CDR3aa: CASTAGTLYGYTF
v_gene: TRBV10-3
abundance: NA
len: 13

CDR3aa: CASSYGDTEAFF
v_gene: TRBV5-6
abundance: NA
len: 12

CDR3aa: CASSFGAGRLRNEQFF
v_gene: TRBV5-1
abundance: NA
len: 16

CDR3aa: CASSLAAGWDEKLFF
v_gene: TRBV7-8
abundance: once
len: 15

CDR3aa: CASSLARTGDTEAFF
v_gene: TRBV7-6
abundance: NA
len: 15

CDR3aa: CASSLDSLNTEAFF
v_gene: TRBV13
abundance: NA
len: 14

CDR3aa: CASSLATGRAEAFF
v_gene: TRBV5-6
abundance: NA
len: 14

CDR3aa: CASSPPEGMNTEAFF
v_gene: TRBV7-9
abundance: NA
len: 15

CDR3aa: CASSLSFGGLMNTEAFF
v_gene: TRBV27
abundance: NA
len: 17

CDR3aa: CASSAGAGGNEQFF
v_gene: TRBV27
abundance: many
len: 14

CDR3aa: CASGGNQPQHF
v_gene: TRBV6-5
abundance: NA
len: 11